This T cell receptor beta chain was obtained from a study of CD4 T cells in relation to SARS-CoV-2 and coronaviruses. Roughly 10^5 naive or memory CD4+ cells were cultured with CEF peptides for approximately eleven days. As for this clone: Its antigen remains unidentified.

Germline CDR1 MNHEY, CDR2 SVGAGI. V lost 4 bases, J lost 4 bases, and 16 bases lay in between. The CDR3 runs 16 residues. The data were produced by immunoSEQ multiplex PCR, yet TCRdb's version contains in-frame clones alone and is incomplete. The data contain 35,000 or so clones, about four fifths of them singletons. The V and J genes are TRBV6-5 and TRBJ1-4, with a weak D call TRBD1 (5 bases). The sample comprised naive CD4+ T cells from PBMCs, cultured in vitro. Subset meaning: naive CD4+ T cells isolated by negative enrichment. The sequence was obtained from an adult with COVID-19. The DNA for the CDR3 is TGTGCCAGCAGTTCCTCGACAGTCTTATTTAATGAAAAACTGTTTTTT. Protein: CASSSSTVLFNEKLFF.